The TCR beta chain described here comes from a study of metastatic and nonmetastatic thyroid tumors. This clone was counted at least ten times. Ahead of thyroid surgery, no patient had received treatment of any kind. V lost 6 bases to trimming and J lost 7 bases, with 9 bases between them. This CDR3 has 11 amino acids. Per germline, CDR1 MRHNA and CDR2 SNTAGT. With MiXCR, TCRdb called clones anew from the PCR reads. Here the sample spans about 28,000 clones, roughly 17% being singletons. The sample taken for sequencing was blood. This chain links TRBV6-4 with TRBJ1-1; D gene unclear. The sequence was obtained from a female donor with papillary thyroid cancer or a benign thyroid nodule (not recorded which). Some clones in this sample may be carry-over from other donors' samples. The CDR3 region has the DNA TGTGCCAGCAGGGAGGGTCGTGAAGCTTTCTTT. This encodes CASREGREAFF.